The clone carrying this T cell receptor beta chain was detected only a few times. The antigen is unknown. This specimen includes other DNA sequences encoding the same CDR3. The donors were in the roughly 130-subject validation cohort, distinct from the roughly 700-subject first cohort. The data belong to a study of cytomegalovirus exposure and HLA in healthy donors. Study-wide results and caveats: Cytomegalovirus-associated status was assigned to around 160 TCR beta chains. CMV antigen specificity of three CMV-associated chains was confirmed in vitro. Subsequent analysis revealed that first-cohort TCR clusters tended to co-occur in the 120 or so validation repertoires.

V shed 4 bases and J 1 base; nucleotides not matched to a gene: 6. From germline, CDR1 is SGHNT and CDR2 YENEEA. This CDR3 is 16 amino acids long. Sequenced by immunoSEQ multiplex PCR; TCRdb stores in-frame clones only, minus some. Of hundreds of thousands of clones in the sample, roughly 87% were seen once. The clonotype originates from a woman between 25 and 40 years old in good health and CMV-seronegative. Sequenced input: PBMCs. V is TRBV11-3 and J is TRBJ2-3; 9 bases match TRBD1. CDR3 amino acids: CASSSRQGGRTDTQYF. The CDR3 DNA follows: TGTGCCAGCAGCTCCAGACAGGGGGGTCGCACAGATACGCAGTATTTT.